This is a list of T cell receptor beta chains from one sample in a study of patients and donors after allogeneic stem cell transplantation. TCRdb redid the calling of the RT-PCR reads with MiXCR, one entry per CDR3 protein. The sample yields some 11,000 distinct CDR3 sequences, 20% to 25% seen once. Input material: blood, either unsorted or a sorted T cell fraction (not recorded which). The receptors were gathered from a human donor who was either an allogeneic HSCT recipient or a stem cell or donor lymphocyte infusion donor (not recorded which). It is not recorded whose cells these are; they may come from a transplant donor. Both conserved end residues are part of each CDR3. The order of the fields is J gene, clone size, D gene, V gene, CDR3 DNA, CDR3 protein. A D gene is named only where the DNA matches it firmly. Only some rows state a clone size, as once, few, many or a class for expanded clones.

TRBJ1-5 few . TRBV7-8 TGTGCCAGCAGTCCAGGGGCAGGCAATCAGCCCCAGCATTTT CASSPGAGNQPQHF
TRBJ1-5 . TRBD1 TRBV7-8 TGTGCCAGCAGACGGACAGGGTGGGATAGCAATCAGCCCCAGCATTTT CASRRTGWDSNQPQHF
TRBJ1-1 . . TRBV7-9 TGTGCCAGCAGCTTCCAGGCAGGCCGGAACACTGAAGCTTTCTTT CASSFQAGRNTEAFF
TRBJ1-1 few . TRBV5-1 TGCGCCAGCAGCGCGGGGGTCCGTCGGGGTGAAGCTTTCTTT CASSAGVRRGEAFF
TRBJ2-1 . . TRBV5-6 TGTGCCAGCAGCTTGCCGGGGAAAAGCGCCTACAATGAGCAGTTCTTC CASSLPGKSAYNEQFF
TRBJ1-4 few . TRBV5-1 TGCGCCAGCAGCTTGGACAGGGTATCCGAAAAACTGTTTTTT CASSLDRVSEKLFF
TRBJ2-1 . TRBD2 TRBV18 TGTGCCAGCTCCCCCCAGCGGGACTCCTCCTACAATGAGCAGTTCTTC CASSPQRDSSYNEQFF
TRBJ1-5 medium-sized . TRBV29-1 TGCAGCGTTGAATACGGGGCCAATCAGCCCCAGCATTTT CSVEYGANQPQHF
TRBJ1-5 medium-sized . TRBV6-1 TGTGCCAGCAGTGTTGTTGGCAGTTATAGCAATCAGCCCCAGCATTTT CASSVVGSYSNQPQHF
TRBJ1-5 many . TRBV4-3 TGCGCCAGCAGCCAAGGCGGGGGGAAGCCCCAGCATTTT CASSQGGGKPQHF
TRBJ2-1 . TRBD2 TRBV9 TGTGCCAGCAGCGTTCAACCTAGCGGGAGGGACAATGAGCAGTTCTTC CASSVQPSGRDNEQFF
TRBJ2-2 . . TRBV23-1 TGCGCCAGCAGTCTTCCCCTGAACACCGGGGAGCTGTTTTTT CASSLPLNTGELFF
TRBJ2-5 . . TRBV9 TGTGCCAGCAGCGTAGGGATGAGGGGAACCCAAGAGACCCAGTACTTC CASSVGMRGTQETQYF
TRBJ2-1 . . TRBV24-1 TGTGCCACCAGTGATCCCCAACTGGAGCAGTTCTTC CATSDPQLEQFF
TRBJ1-1 many TRBD1 TRBV4-3 TGCGCCAGCAGCCTCCTACAGGGGGCATGGACTGAAGCTTTCTTT CASSLLQGAWTEAFF
TRBJ1-1 few . TRBV12-3/TRBV12-4 TGTGCCAGCATGCTGAGGACTGAAGCTTTCTTT CASMLRTEAFF